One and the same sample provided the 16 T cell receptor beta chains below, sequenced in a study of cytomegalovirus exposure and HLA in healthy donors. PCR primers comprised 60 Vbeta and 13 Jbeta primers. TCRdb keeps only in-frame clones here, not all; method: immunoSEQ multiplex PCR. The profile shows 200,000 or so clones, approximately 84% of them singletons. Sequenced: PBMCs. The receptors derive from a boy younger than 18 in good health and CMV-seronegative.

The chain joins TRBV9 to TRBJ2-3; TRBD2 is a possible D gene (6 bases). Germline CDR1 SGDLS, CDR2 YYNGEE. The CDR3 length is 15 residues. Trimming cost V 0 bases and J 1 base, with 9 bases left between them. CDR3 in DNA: TGTGCCAGCAGCGTAGTGGCTAGCGGCACAGATACGCAGTATTTT. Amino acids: CASSVVASGTDTQYF. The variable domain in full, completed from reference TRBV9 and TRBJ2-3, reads DSGVTQTPKHLITATGQRVTLRCSPRSGDLSVYWYQQSLDQGLQFLIQYYNGEERAKGNILERFSAQQFPDLHSELNLSSLELGDSALYFCASSVVASGTDTQYFGPGTRLTVL.

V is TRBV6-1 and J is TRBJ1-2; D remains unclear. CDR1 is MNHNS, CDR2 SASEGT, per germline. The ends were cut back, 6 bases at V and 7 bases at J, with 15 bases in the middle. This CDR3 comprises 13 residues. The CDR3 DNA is TGTGCCAGCAGCCGAACCCGGGAGGGTGGCTACACCTTC. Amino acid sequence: CASSRTREGGYTF.

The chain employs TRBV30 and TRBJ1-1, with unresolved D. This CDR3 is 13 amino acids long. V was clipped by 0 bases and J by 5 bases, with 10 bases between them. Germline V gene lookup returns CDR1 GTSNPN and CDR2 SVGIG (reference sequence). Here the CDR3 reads CAWSVGEGTEAFF. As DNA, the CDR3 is TGTGCCTGGAGTGTTGGGGAGGGAACTGAAGCTTTCTTT.

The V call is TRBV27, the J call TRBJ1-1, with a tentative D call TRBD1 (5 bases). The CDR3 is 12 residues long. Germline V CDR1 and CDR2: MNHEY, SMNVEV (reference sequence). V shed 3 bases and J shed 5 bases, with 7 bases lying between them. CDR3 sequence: CASSFRATEAFF. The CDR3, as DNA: TGTGCCAGCAGTTTCAGGGCTACTGAAGCTTTCTTT.

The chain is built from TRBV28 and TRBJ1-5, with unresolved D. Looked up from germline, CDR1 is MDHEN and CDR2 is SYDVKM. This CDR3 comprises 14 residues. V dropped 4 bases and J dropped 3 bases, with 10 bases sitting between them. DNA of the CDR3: TGTGCCAGCAGTTCACCGGGAACCAATCAGCCCCAGCATTTT. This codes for CASSSPGTNQPQHF. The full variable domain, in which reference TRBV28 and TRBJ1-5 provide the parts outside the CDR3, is DVKVTQSSRYLVKRTGEKVFLECVQDMDHENMFWYRQDPGLGLRLIYFSYDVKMKEKGDIPEGYSVSREKKERFSLILESASTNQTSMYLCASSSPGTNQPQHFGDGTRLSIL.

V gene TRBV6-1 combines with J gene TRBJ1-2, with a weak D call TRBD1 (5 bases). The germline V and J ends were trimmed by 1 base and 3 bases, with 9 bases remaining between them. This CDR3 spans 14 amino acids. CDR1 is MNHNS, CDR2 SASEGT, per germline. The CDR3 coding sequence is TGTGCCAGCAGTGAAGACAGGTGGGACTATGGCTACACCTTC. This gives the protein CASSEDRWDYGYTF.

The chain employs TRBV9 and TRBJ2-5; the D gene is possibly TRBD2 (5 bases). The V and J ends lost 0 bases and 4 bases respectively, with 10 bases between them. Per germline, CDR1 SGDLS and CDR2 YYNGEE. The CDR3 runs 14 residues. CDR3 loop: CASSVDPGIETQYF. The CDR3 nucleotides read TGTGCCAGCAGCGTAGACCCCGGGATAGAGACCCAGTACTTC.

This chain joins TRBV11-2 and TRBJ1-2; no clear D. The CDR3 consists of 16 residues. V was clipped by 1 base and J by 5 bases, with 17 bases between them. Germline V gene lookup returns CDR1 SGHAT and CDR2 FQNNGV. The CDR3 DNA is TGTGCCAGCAGCTTAGGAGGAATCCGATCAGCTTATGGCTACACCTTC. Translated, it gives CASSLGGIRSAYGYTF.

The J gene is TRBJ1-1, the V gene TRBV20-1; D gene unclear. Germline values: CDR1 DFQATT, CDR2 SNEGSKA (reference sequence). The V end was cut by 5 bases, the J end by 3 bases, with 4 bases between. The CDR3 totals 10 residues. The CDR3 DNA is TGCAGTGCTGAGGACACTGAAGCTTTCTTT. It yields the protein CSAEDTEAFF.

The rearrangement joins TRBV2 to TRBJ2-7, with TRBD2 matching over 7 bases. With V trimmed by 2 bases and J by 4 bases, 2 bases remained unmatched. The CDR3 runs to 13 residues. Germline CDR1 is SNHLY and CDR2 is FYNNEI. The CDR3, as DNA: TGTGCCAGCAGTGAAAGCGGGGTATACGAGCAGTACTTC. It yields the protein CASSESGVYEQYF.

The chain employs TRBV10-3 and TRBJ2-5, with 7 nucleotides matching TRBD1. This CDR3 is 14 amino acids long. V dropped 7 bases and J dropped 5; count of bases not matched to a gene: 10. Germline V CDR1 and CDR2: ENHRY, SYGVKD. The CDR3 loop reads CAINGDSGGETQYF. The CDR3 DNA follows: TGTGCCATCAATGGGGACAGTGGCGGGGAGACCCAGTACTTC.

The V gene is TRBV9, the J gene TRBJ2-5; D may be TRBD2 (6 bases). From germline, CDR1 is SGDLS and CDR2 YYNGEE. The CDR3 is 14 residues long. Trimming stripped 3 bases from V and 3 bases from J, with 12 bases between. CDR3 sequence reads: CASSGRDSEETQYF. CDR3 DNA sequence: TGTGCCAGCAGCGGGCGGGACTCAGAAGAGACCCAGTACTTC.

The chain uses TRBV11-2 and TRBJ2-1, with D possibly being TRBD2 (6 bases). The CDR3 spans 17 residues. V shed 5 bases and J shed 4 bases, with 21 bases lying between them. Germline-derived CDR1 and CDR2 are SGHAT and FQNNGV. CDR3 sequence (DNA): TGTGCCAGCAGCCTGATCTGGACGGGGGACCTATACAATGAGCAGTTCTTC. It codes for CASSLIWTGDLYNEQFF.

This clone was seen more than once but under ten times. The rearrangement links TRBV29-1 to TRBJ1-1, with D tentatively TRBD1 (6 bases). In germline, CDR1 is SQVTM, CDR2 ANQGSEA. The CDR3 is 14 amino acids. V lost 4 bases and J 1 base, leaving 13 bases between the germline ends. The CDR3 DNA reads TGCAGCGTTGTAAGACAGGATCCGAACACTGAAGCTTTCTTT. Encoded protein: CSVVRQDPNTEAFF.

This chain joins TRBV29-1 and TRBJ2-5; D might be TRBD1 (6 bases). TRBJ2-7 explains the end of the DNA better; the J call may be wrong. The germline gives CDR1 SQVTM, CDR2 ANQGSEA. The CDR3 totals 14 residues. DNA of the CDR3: TGCAGCGTTGAAGTTATGACAGGAAAAATCGAGCAGTACTTC. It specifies CSVEVMTGKIEQYF.

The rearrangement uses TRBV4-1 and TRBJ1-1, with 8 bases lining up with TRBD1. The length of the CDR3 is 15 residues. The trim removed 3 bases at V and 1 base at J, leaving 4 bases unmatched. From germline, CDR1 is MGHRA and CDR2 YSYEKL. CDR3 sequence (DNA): TGCGCCAGCAGCCACCGACAGGGGCGGAACACTGAAGCTTTCTTT. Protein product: CASSHRQGRNTEAFF.